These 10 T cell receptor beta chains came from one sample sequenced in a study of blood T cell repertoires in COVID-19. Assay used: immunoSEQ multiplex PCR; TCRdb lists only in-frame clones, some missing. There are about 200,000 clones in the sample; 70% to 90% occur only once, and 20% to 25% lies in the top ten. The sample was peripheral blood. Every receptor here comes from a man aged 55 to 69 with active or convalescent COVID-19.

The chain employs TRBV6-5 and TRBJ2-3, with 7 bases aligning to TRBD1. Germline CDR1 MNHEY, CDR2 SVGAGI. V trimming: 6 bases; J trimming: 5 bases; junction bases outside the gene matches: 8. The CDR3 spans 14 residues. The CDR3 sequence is CASRAGTDEDTQYF. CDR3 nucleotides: TGTGCCAGCAGGGCAGGGACAGATGAAGATACGCAGTATTTT.

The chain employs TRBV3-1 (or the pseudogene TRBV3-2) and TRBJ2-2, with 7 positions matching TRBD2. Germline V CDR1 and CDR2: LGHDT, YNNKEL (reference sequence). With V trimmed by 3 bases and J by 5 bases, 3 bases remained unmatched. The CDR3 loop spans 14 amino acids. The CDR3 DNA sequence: TGTGCCAGCAGCCAGAGGGGAGGGACCGGGGAGCTGTTTTTT. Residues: CASSQRGGTGELFF.

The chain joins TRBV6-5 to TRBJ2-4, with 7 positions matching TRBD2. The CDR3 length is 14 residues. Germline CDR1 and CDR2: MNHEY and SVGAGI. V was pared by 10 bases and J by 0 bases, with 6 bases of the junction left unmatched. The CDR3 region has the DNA TGTGCCACCCGGGGGGTGCTAGCCAAAAACATTCAGTACTTC. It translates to CATRGVLAKNIQYF.

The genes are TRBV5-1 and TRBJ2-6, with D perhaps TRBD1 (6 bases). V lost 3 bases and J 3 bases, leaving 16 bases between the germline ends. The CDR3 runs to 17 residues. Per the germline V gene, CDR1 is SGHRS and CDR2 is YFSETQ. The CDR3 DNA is TGCGCCAGCAGCTATGTACCACAGGGAAATGGGGCCAACGTCCTGACTTTC. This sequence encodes CASSYVPQGNGANVLTF.

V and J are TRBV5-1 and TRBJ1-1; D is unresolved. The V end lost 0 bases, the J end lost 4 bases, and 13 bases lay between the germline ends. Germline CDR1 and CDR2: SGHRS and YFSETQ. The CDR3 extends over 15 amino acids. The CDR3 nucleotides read TGCGCCAGCAGCTTGGGAGGGAGTTTAGGCACTGAAGCTTTCTTT. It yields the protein CASSLGGSLGTEAFF.

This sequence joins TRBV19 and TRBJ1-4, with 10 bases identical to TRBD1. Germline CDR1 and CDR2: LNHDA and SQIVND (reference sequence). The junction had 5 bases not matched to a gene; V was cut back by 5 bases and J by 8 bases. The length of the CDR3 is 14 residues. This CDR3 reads CASSPGQGLEKLFF. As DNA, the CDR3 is TGTGCCAGTAGTCCGGGACAGGGGTTAGAAAAACTGTTTTTT. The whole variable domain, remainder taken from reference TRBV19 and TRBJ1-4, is DGGITQSPKYLFRKEGQNVTLSCEQNLNHDAMYWYRQDPGQGLRLIYYSQIVNDFQKGDIAEGYSVSREKKESFPLTVTSAQKNPTAFYLCASSPGQGLEKLFFGSGTQLSVL.

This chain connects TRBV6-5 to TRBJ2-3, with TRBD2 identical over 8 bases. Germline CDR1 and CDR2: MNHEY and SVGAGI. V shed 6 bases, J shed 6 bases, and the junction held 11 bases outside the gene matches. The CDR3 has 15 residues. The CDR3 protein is CASSLAGTRVDTQYF. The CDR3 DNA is TGTGCCAGCAGCCTCGCCGGGACTAGAGTCGATACGCAGTATTTT.

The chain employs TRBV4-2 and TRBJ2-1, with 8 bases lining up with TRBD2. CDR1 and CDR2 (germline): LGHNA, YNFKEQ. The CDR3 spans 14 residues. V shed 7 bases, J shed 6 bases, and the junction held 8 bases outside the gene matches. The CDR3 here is CASTRGGQSNEQFF. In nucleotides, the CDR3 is TGTGCCAGCACTCGGGGGGGCCAGAGCAATGAGCAGTTCTTC.

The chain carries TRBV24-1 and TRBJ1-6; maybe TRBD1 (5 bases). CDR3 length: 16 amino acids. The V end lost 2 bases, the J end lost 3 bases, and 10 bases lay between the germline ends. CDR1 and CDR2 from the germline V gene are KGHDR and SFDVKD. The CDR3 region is CATSDSLQGYNSPLHF. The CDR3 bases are TGTGCCACCAGTGATTCCCTCCAGGGCTATAATTCACCCCTCCACTTT.

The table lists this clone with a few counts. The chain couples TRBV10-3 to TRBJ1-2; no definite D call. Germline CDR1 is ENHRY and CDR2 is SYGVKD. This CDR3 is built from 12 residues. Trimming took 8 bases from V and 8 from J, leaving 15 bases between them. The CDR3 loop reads CAIGRTSGGYTF. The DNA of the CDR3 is TGTGCCATCGGGCGGACGTCGGGGGGCTACACCTTC.